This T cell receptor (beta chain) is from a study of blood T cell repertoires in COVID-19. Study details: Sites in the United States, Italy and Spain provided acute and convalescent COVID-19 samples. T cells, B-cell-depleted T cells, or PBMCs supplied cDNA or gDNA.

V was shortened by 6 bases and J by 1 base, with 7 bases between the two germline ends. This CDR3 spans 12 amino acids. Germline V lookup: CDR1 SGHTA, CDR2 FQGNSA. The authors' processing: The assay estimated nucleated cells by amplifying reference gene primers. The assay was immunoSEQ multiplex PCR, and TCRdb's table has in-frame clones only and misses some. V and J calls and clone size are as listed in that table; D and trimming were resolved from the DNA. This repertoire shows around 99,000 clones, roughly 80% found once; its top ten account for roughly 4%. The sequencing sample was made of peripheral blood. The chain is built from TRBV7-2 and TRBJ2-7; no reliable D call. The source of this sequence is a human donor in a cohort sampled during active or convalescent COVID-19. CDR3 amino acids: CASRSPSYEQYF. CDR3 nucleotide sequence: TGTGCCAGCAGATCCCCATCCTACGAGCAGTACTTC. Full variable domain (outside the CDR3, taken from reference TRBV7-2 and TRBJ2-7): GAGVSQSPSNKVTEKGKDVELRCDPISGHTALYWYRQSLGQGLEFLIYFQGNSAPDKSGLPSDRFSAERTGGSVSTLTIQRTQQEDSAVYLCASRSPSYEQYFGPGTRLTVT.